This T cell receptor (beta chain) derives from a study of blood T cell repertoires in COVID-19. Study in general: There were acute and convalescent COVID-19 samples, and they came from the United States, Italy and Spain. PBMCs, B-cell-depleted T cells, or T cells were the source of the cDNA or gDNA that made up the material.

The V gene's germline CDR1 is KGHSH and CDR2 LQKENI. The CDR3 is made up of 18 amino acids. The V end was cut by 3 bases, the J end by 6 bases, with 23 bases between. In the study's own analysis: By means of reference gene primer amplification, nucleated cell counts were estimated. Method: immunoSEQ multiplex PCR; TCRdb's copy keeps in-frame clones and lacks some. V and J calls and clone size are copied from that table; D and trimming were computed from the DNA. The repertoire includes approximately 46,000 clones, 80% to 90% of them detected once, and about a sixth sits in the top ten. This chain joins TRBV18 and TRBJ2-2; maybe TRBD2 (5 bases). The specimen was peripheral blood. The clonotype originates from a man between 65 and 80 years old with active COVID-19. CDR3 residues: CASSPRPAEVADAGELFF. The CDR3 bases are TGTGCCAGCTCACCCAGGCCTGCGGAGGTGGCGGACGCCGGGGAGCTGTTTTTT.